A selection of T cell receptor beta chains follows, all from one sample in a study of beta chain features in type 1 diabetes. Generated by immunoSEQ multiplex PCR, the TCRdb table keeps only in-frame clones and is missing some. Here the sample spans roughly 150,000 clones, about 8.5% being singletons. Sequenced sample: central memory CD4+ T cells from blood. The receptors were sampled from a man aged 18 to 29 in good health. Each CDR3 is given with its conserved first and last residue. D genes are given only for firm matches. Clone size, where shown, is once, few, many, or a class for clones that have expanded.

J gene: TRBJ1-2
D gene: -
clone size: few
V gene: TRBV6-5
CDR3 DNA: TGTGCCAGCAGTTACTTCGACAGGCGCGATGGCTACACCTTC
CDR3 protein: CASSYFDRRDGYTF

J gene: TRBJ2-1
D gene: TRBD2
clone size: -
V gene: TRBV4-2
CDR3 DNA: TGTGCCAGCAGCCAAGGATGGACTAGCGGCTACAATGAGCAGTTCTTC
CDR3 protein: CASSQGWTSGYNEQFF

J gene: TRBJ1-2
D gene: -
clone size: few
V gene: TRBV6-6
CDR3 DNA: TGTGCCAGCAGCCTTAACAGGGTGGCTGGCTACACCTTC
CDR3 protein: CASSLNRVAGYTF

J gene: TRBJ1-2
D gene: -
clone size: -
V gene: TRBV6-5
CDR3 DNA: TGTGCCAGCAGTCAACGACAGGACGGGACTGGCTACACCTTC
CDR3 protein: CASSQRQDGTGYTF

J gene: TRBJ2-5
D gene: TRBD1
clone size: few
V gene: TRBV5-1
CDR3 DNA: TGCGCCAGCAGCTCGGGACAGGGGTACCAAGAGACCCAGTACTTC
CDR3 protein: CASSSGQGYQETQYF

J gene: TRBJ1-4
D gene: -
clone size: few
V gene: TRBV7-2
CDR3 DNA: TGTGCCAGCAGCCAAATTGCAACTAATGAAAAACTGTTTTTT
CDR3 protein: CASSQIATNEKLFF

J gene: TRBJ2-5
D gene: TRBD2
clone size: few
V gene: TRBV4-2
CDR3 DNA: TGTGCCAGCAGCTCCTCGGCGGGAGGGCCGGAAGAGACCCAGTACTTC
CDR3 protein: CASSSSAGGPEETQYF

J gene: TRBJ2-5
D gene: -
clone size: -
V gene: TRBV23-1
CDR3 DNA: TGCGCCAGCAGTCACCCGGGGACTCCTCGGTTGGAGACCCAGTACTTC
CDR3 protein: CASSHPGTPRLETQYF

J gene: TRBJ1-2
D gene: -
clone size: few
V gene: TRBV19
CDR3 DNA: TGTGCCAGTAGTATTTCATGGGGAGTGGACGGCTACATCTTC
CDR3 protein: CASSISWGVDGYIF

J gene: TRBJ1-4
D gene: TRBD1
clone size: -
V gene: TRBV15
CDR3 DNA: TGTGCCACCAGCAGTTGGGGACAGAACAATGAAAAACTGTTTTTT
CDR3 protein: CATSSWGQNNEKLFF

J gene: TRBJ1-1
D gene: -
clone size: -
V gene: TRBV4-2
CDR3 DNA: TGTGCCAGCAGCCAAGGGAGACAGCTTAACACTGAAGCTTTCTTT
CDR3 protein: CASSQGRQLNTEAFF

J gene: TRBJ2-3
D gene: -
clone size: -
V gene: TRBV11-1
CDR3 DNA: TGTGCCAGCTCGGTCGGGGTGCAAGATACGCAGTATTTT
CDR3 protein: CASSVGVQDTQYF

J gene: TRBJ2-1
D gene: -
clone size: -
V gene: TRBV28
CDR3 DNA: TGTGCCAGCAGTTTAGGACAGAGACCCTACAATGAGCAGTTCTTC
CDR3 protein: CASSLGQRPYNEQFF

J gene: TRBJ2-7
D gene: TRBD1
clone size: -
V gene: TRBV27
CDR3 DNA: TGTGCCAGTAAAAGCGGACAGGGCGGCACCTACGAGCAGTACTTC
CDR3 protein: CASKSGQGGTYEQYF

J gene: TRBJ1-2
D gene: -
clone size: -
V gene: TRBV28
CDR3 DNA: TGTGCCAGCAGCGACTGGGGCAGGAAGGACTATGGCTACACCTTC
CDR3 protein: CASSDWGRKDYGYTF

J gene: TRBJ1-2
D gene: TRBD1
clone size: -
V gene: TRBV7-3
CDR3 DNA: TGTGCCAGCAGAAAGGGGACAGATGATGGCTACACCTTC
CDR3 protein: CASRKGTDDGYTF

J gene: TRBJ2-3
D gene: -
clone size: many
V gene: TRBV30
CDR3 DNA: TGTGCCTGGAGTGTACGGGGCACAGATACGCAGTATTTT
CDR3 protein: CAWSVRGTDTQYF

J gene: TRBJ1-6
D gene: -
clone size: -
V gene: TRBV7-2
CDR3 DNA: TGTGCCAGCAGCTTAGGTCCAGATAATTCACCCCTCCACTTT
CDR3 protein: CASSLGPDNSPLHF

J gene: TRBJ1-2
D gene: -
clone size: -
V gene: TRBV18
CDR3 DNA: TGTGCCAGCTCACCGCGGGACGCCCAATATTACTATGGCTACACCTTC
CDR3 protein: CASSPRDAQYYYGYTF

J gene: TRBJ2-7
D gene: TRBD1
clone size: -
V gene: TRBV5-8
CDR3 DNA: TGTGCCAGCAGCTTGTGGGTGTGGGACAGCTACGAGCAGTACTTC
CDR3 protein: CASSLWVWDSYEQYF

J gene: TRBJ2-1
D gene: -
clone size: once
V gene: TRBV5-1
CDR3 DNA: TGCGCCAGCAGCTTGAACGCTCCCAGGGGCAATGAGCAGTTCTTC
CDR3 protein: CASSLNAPRGNEQFF

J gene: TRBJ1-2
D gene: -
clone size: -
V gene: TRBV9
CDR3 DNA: TGTGCCAGCAGCGTAGAGGCGGCGGCTGGCTACACCTTC
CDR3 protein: CASSVEAAAGYTF

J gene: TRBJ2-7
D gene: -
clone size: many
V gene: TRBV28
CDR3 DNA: TGTGCCAGCACCCCTCGGGTCGAGCAGTACTTC
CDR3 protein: CASTPRVEQYF

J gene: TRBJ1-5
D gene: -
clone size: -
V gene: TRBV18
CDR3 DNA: TGTGCCAGCTCACAGGGGAAAAATCAGCCCCAGCATTTT
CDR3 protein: CASSQGKNQPQHF

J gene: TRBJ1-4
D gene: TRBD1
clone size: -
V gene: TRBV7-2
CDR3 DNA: TGTGCCAGCAGCACTACCAGGGGGGTTGCAACTAATGAAAAACTGTTTTTT
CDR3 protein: CASSTTRGVATNEKLFF

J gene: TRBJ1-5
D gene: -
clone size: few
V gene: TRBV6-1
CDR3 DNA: TGTGCCAGCAGTGATATGCTAGCGAATCAGCCCCAGCATTTT
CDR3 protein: CASSDMLANQPQHF

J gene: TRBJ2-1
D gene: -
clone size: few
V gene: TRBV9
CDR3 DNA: TGTGCCAGCAGCGCTCTAGTAACCCACAATGAGCAGTTCTTC
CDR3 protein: CASSALVTHNEQFF

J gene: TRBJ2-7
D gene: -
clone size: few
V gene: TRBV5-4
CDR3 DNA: TGTGCCAGCAGCCAAGTGGAGGGCCGGGCTAGGGAGCAGTACTTC
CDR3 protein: CASSQVEGRAREQYF

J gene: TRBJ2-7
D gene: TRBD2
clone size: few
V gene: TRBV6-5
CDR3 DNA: TGTGCCAGCAGACGATATGGTCAGGGAGGGTACGAGCAGTACTTC
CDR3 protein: CASRRYGQGGYEQYF

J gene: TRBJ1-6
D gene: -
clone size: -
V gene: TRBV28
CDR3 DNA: TGTGCCAGCAGTCCACCGCTTTCGGGGAATAATTCACCCCTCCACTTT
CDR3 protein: CASSPPLSGNNSPLHF

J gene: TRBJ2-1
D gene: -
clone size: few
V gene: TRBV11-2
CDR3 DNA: TGTGCCAGCAGCTTAGCGGAGGGGGGGATCTTC
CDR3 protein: CASSLAEGGIF

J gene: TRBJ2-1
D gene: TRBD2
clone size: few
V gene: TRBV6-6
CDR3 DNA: TGTGCCAGCGGGGGGGACGCGGCGGAGAAGTTCTTC
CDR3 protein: CASGGDAAEKFF

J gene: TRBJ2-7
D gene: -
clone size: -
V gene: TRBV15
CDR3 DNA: TGTGCCACCAGCAGAGGTACAGGGAGCTCCTACGAGCAGTACTTC
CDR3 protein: CATSRGTGSSYEQYF

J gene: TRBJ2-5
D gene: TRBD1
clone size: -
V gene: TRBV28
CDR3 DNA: TGTGCCAGCAGTTTAGATAGGGGGCCTGAAGAGACCCAGTACTTC
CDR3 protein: CASSLDRGPEETQYF

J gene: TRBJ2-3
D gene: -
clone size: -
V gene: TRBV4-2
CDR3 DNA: TGTGCCAGCAGCCAAGATCAAGGCAGCGGAGGCACAGATACGCAGTATTTT
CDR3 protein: CASSQDQGSGGTDTQYF

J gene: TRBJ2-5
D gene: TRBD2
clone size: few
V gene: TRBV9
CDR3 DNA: TGTGCCAGCAGCGTAGGAGGGACTAACCAAGAGACCCAGTACTTC
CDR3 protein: CASSVGGTNQETQYF

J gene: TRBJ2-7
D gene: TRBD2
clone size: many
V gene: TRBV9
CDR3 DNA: TGTGCCAGCAGCGAGTCTAGCGGATACGAGCAGTACTTC
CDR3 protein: CASSESSGYEQYF

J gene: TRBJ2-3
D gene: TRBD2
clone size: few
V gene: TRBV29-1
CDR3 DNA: TGCAGCGTTGCACGTAGGCTAGCGGGGAGGGATACGCAGTATTTT
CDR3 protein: CSVARRLAGRDTQYF

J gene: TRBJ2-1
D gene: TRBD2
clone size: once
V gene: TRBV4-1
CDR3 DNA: TGCGCCAGCAGCCAAGAGGGTGGCGCGGGGGTGCCCTACAATGAGCAGTTCTTC
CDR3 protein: CASSQEGGAGVPYNEQFF

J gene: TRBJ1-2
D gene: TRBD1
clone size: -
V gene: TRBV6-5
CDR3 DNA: TGTGCCAGCAGCCGGACAGGGTCTAATGGCTACACCTTC
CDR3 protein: CASSRTGSNGYTF

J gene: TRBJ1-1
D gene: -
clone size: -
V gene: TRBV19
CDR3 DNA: TGTGCCAGTAGTATAGATCTGTACACTGAAGCTTTCTTT
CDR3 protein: CASSIDLYTEAFF

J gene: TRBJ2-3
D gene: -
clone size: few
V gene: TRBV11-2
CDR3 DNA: TGTGCCAGCAGCTTAGGGGGAGGAATAACCGGCACAGATACGCAGTATTTT
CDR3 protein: CASSLGGGITGTDTQYF

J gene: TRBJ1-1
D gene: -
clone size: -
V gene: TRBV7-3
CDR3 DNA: TGTGCCAGCAGCTTTACAAGGAACACTGAAGCTTTCTTT
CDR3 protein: CASSFTRNTEAFF

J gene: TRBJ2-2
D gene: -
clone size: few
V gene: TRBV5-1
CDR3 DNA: TGCGCCAGCAGCTCAGACTTCAACACCGGGGAGCTGTTTTTT
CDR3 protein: CASSSDFNTGELFF

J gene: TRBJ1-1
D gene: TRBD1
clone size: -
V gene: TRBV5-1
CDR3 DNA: TGCGCCAGCAGCTTGCAGGGGGCCTCTGAAGCTTTCTTT
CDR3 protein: CASSLQGASEAFF

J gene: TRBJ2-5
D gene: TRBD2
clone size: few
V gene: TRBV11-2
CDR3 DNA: TGTGCCAGCAGCTTAGCACTAGCGGGGTACCAAGAGACCCAGTACTTC
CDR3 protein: CASSLALAGYQETQYF

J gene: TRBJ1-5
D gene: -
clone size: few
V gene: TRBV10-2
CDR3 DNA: TGCGCCAGCAGCGAACAGGGCACGCAGCCCCAGCATTTT
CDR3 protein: CASSEQGTQPQHF

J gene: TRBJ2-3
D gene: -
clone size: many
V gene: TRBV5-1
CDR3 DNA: TGCGCCAGTAGCTTGGGATCCAATCGGGGCACAGATACGCAGTATTTT
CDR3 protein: CASSLGSNRGTDTQYF

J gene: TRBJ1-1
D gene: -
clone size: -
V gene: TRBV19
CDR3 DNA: TGTGCCAGTCTTCAGTACACTGAAGCTTTCTTT
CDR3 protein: CASLQYTEAFF

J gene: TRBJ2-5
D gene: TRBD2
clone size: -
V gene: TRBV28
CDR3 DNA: TGTGCCAGCAGCTCCGGCGGGAGGGCCTGGCAAGAGACCCAGTACTTC
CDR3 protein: CASSSGGRAWQETQYF

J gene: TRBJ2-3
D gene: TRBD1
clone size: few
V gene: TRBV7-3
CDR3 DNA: TGTGCCAGCAGCCCCACTGGACAGGCAACAGATACGCAGTATTTT
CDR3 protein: CASSPTGQATDTQYF

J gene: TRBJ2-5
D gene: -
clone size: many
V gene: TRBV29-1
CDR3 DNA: TGCAGCGTTTCCGGGGGGTCCGGGGGCTTGGAGACCCAGTACTTC
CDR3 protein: CSVSGGSGGLETQYF

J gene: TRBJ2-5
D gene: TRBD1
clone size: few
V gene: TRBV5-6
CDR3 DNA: TGTGCCAGCAGCAACAGGGGTCGGGAGACCCAGTACTTC
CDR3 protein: CASSNRGRETQYF